One and the same sample provided the 20 T cell receptor beta chains below, sequenced in a study of CD8 T cells in ankylosing spondylitis. TCRdb reprocessed the 5' RACE reads with MiXCR, giving one entry per CDR3 protein. This table holds 25,000 to 40,000 distinct CDR3 sequences, roughly 6.8% found once. Specimen: blood, either unsorted or a sorted T cell fraction (not recorded which). Receptor source: a male donor with ankylosing spondylitis or in good health (not recorded which).

This clonotype has at least ten counts. This chain uses TRBV5-1 with TRBJ2-1; 9 bases are shared with TRBD1. Germline V gene lookup returns CDR1 SGHRS and CDR2 YFSETQ. V was pared by 0 bases and J by 9 bases, with 7 bases of the junction left unmatched. There are 15 residues in the CDR3. CDR3 sequence: CASSLGTGVVGEQFF. The CDR3 nucleotides are TGCGCCAGCAGCTTGGGGACAGGGGTCGTCGGTGAGCAGTTCTTC.

This clonotype appeared many times. In DNA, the CDR3 is TGCGCCAGCAGCTTGGAGACTAGCGGGAGTGGGGAGCAGTTCTTC. Protein sequence: CASSLETSGSGEQFF. The chain combines TRBV5-1 with TRBJ2-1, with TRBD2 matching over 12 bases. The germline V gene has CDR1 SGHRS and CDR2 YFSETQ. CDR3 length: 15 residues. The junction had 5 bases not matched to a gene; V was cut back by 0 bases and J by 10 bases.

This clonotype was counted ten times or more. The chain joins TRBV10-3 to TRBJ2-7; TRBD2 is a possible D gene (6 bases). CDR3 size: 17 residues. V shed 2 bases and J shed 2 bases, with 19 bases lying between them. Germline assignment: CDR1 ENHRY and CDR2 SYGVKD. CDR3 amino acids: CAISELGGPEFPYEQYF. CDR3 nucleotides: TGTGCCATCAGTGAGCTAGGAGGGCCGGAATTTCCCTACGAGCAGTACTTC.

The sample holds many counts of this clonotype. The chain has TRBV6-5 and TRBJ1-1; D remains ambiguous. The CDR3 sequence is 15 residues long. The V gene's germline CDR1 is MNHEY and CDR2 SVGAGI. Trimming removed 2 bases at V and 3 bases at J, with 13 bases between. CDR3 in DNA: TGTGCCAGCAGTTACCCCTCCGGGATCCACACTGAAGCTTTCTTT. It encodes CASSYPSGIHTEAFF.

This clonotype showed up many times. The chain recombines TRBV10-3 with TRBJ2-7; D gene ambiguous. Germline-derived CDR1 and CDR2 are ENHRY and SYGVKD. This CDR3 is 13 amino acids long. Deletions cut 7 bases from V and 5 bases from J, with 15 bases between. CDR3 DNA: TGTGCCATCATGAGCAGAGATAGAAACGAGCAGTACTTC. Its protein is CAIMSRDRNEQYF.

This clonotype was found many times. The rearrangement links TRBV10-2 to TRBJ1-5, with D unclear. V was cut by 3 bases and J by 2 bases, with 2 bases left in between. The V gene's germline CDR1 is WSHSY and CDR2 SAAADI. The CDR3 loop spans 12 amino acids. Written as DNA, the CDR3 is TGCGCCAGCAGTGAAGGCAATCAGCCCCAGCATTTT. Its protein product is CASSEGNQPQHF.

This clonotype was counted at least ten times. The chain employs TRBV5-5 and TRBJ2-5; D not resolved. CDR3 length equals 13 residues. Germline values: CDR1 SGHKS, CDR2 YYEKEE (reference sequence). Trimming pared 0 bases from V and 0 bases from J, leaving 3 bases between. The CDR3 DNA is TGTGCCAGCAGCTTGGGGTACCAAGAGACCCAGTACTTC. This sequence encodes CASSLGYQETQYF.

This chain uses TRBV7-9 with TRBJ2-1; 10 positions agree with TRBD2. CDR3 length equals 16 residues. V trimming: 0 bases; J trimming: 7 bases; junction bases outside the gene matches: 6. Germline V gives CDR1 SEHNR, CDR2 FQNEAQ (reference sequence). CDR3 sequence (DNA): TGTGCCAGCAGCTTAGCTCCATTAGCGGGAGGTAATGAGCAGTTCTTC. It specifies CASSLAPLAGGNEQFF.

A few counts support this clonotype. The chain recombines TRBV7-9 with TRBJ2-1, with 7 bases aligning to TRBD2. This CDR3 spans 14 amino acids. Germline CDR1 and CDR2: SEHNR and FQNEAQ (reference sequence). V was clipped by 4 bases and J by 1 base; unmatched bases: 1. The CDR3 sequence: CASSSSGSYNEQFF. In nucleotides, the CDR3 is TGTGCCAGCAGCTCTAGCGGTTCCTACAATGAGCAGTTCTTC.

This clonotype rates as medium-sized. The V gene is TRBV5-1, the J gene TRBJ1-1; D possibly corresponds to TRBD1 (6 bases). Germline lookup yields CDR1 SGHRS and CDR2 YFSETQ. The CDR3 has 13 residues. V was cut by 4 bases and J by 7 bases, with 14 bases left in between. The chain's CDR3 is CASSVVRGYEAFF. The CDR3 coding sequence is TGCGCCAGCAGCGTCGTCAGGGGCTATGAAGCTTTCTTT.

This clonotype was recorded at least ten times. The V and J genes are TRBV5-1 and TRBJ1-5, with D unresolved. The CDR3 spans 14 residues. The germline gives CDR1 SGHRS, CDR2 YFSETQ. Trimming stripped 4 bases from V and 12 bases from J, with 20 bases between. Written as DNA, the CDR3 is TGCGCCAGCAGCCCCGACATGAGCTCCGGGCGCCAGCATTTT. Protein sequence: CASSPDMSSGRQHF.

This chain connects TRBV12-3 or TRBV12-4 to TRBJ2-3; TRBD1 is a possible D gene (6 bases). This CDR3 spans 14 amino acids. V lost 5 bases to trimming and J lost 4 bases, with 13 bases between them. CDR3 sequence (DNA): TGTGCCAGCAGTGATACAGGGCAGGCAGATACGCAGTATTTT. As protein: CASSDTGQADTQYF.

This clonotype was counted ten times or more. The V and J genes are TRBV12-3 or TRBV12-4 and TRBJ1-1; the match to TRBD1 covers 7 bases. The CDR3 extends over 16 amino acids. V shed 5 bases, J shed 2 bases, and the junction held 11 bases outside the gene matches. The CDR3 bases are TGTGCCAGCAGTCCCAACCCAGGACAGGCCAACACTGAAGCTTTCTTT. Translating it yields CASSPNPGQANTEAFF.

This clonotype occurred many times. The V call is TRBV20-1, the J call TRBJ1-5; D remains ambiguous. Germline V CDR1 and CDR2: DFQATT, SNEGSKA (reference sequence). The CDR3 runs to 13 residues. V was cut by 5 bases and J by 4 bases, with 12 bases left in between. The CDR3 DNA reads TGCAGTGCTTCAAGGGATACTAATCAGCCCCAGCATTTT. This translates into CSASRDTNQPQHF.

Note on this clonotype: A read error may produce the germline difference seen at one junction end. The chain has TRBV19 and TRBJ2-7; D tentatively reads TRBD1 or TRBD2 (5 bases each). The CDR3 loop spans 16 amino acids. Germline V gene lookup returns CDR1 LNHDA and CDR2 SQIVND (reference sequence). CDR3 in amino acids: CASKRGLGSPSYEQYF. In nucleotides, the CDR3 is TGTGCTAGTAAGAGGGGTCTTGGCAGCCCCTCCTACGAGCAGTACTTC.

This clonotype is categorized as medium-sized. The chain carries TRBV20-1 and TRBJ2-3; D is possibly TRBD1 or TRBD2 (5 bases each). This CDR3 is 14 amino acids long. Germline V gives CDR1 DFQATT, CDR2 SNEGSKA (reference sequence). V was pared by 5 bases and J by 4 bases, with 16 bases between. For the CDR3, the DNA is TGCAGTGCTCCGGGGCCAGCGCCCGCAGATACGCAGTATTTT. This encodes CSAPGPAPADTQYF.

This clonotype was counted at least ten times. The rearrangement uses TRBV5-8 and TRBJ2-2; 8 bases align to TRBD2. There are 14 residues in the CDR3. CDR1 and CDR2 from the germline V gene are SGHTS and YDEGEE. Germline trimming cut 9 bases from V and 0 bases from J; bases unmatched to any gene: 4. The CDR3 loop reads CATWGLANTGELFF. In DNA, the CDR3 is TGTGCCACCTGGGGACTAGCGAACACCGGGGAGCTGTTTTTT. Variable domain in full (rest from reference TRBV5-8 and TRBJ2-2): EAGVTQSPTHLIKTRGQQATLRCSPISGHTSVYWYQQALGLGLQFLLWYDEGEERNRGNFPPRFSGRQFPNYSSELNVNALELEDSALYLCATWGLANTGELFFGEGSRLTVL.

This clonotype was recorded at least ten times. The chain carries TRBV20-1 and TRBJ2-3, with D perhaps matching TRBD2 (5 bases). The CDR3 loop spans 14 amino acids. Germline V gene sequence: CDR1 DFQATT, CDR2 SNEGSKA (reference sequence). The V end was cut by 1 base, the J end by 0 bases, with 8 bases between. This CDR3 reads CSARGTSSTDTQYF. Written as DNA, the CDR3 is TGCAGTGCTAGAGGGACTTCTAGCACAGATACGCAGTATTTT.

The chain uses TRBV9 and TRBJ2-1, with 7 bases aligning to TRBD2. Germline V gives CDR1 SGDLS, CDR2 YYNGEE. Unmatched junction bases numbered 5, after V lost 0 bases and J lost 2 bases. The CDR3 covers 16 residues. The CDR3: CASSVGTGGPYNEQFF. The CDR3 nucleotides are TGTGCCAGCAGCGTAGGGACGGGAGGTCCCTACAATGAGCAGTTCTTC. Combining the CDR3 with reference TRBV9 and TRBJ2-1 gives the whole variable domain DSGVTQTPKHLITATGQRVTLRCSPRSGDLSVYWYQQSLDQGLQFLIQYYNGEERAKGNILERFSAQQFPDLHSELNLSSLELGDSALYFCASSVGTGGPYNEQFFGPGTRLTVL.

This clonotype ranks as medium-sized. This chain uses TRBV5-1 with TRBJ2-1; 7 nucleotides match TRBD2. Germline V gene lookup returns CDR1 SGHRS and CDR2 YFSETQ. The CDR3 extends over 15 amino acids. V dropped 4 bases and J dropped 5; count of bases not matched to a gene: 9. The CDR3 region has the DNA TGCGCCAGCAGCACCCGCGCTAGCGGAGACAATGAGCAGTTCTTC. It translates to CASSTRASGDNEQFF.